This TCR beta chain derives from a study of shared clonotypes between healthy human individuals. Study-wide results and caveats: The low donor count limited represented genetic and exposure-history diversity. Non-shared clonotypes had lower generation probabilities than clonotypes shared by all four sorted-subset donors. Among donors, the sharing of clonotypes was expected to be influenced by sequencing depth.

In the original workflow: Filtering differed since immunoSEQ provided only junctions, with no quality scores. The repertoire was sequenced with immunoSEQ multiplex PCR; TCRdb's copy has only in-frame clones and lacks some. V, J and clone size reflect that table, while D and trimming were determined from the DNA. The sample carries about 990,000 clones, around 78% recorded once. Notes on this clone: The antigen remains undetermined.

The CDR3 has 14 residues. The germline gives CDR1 LGHNA, CDR2 YSLEER. Trimming pared 1 base from V and 2 bases from J, leaving 9 bases between. This TCR came from a man younger than 35 in good health. Some clones in this sample may be carry-over from other donors' samples. Sequenced material: memory CD4+ T cells from PBMCs. Subset given: CD45RA-negative fraction. The chain recombines TRBV4-3 with TRBJ2-7, with D perhaps TRBD1 (5 bases). The CDR3, as DNA: TGCGCCAGCAGCCAAGGGGGCGGCACCTACGAGCAGTACTTC. This gives the protein CASSQGGGTYEQYF.